This T cell receptor beta chain was profiled in a study of cytomegalovirus exposure and HLA in healthy donors. Study information: Earlier work reported 90 million to 120 million unique TCR beta sequences from some 180 million T cells.

For this clone: Its antigen is not known.

The germline CDR1 and CDR2 sequences are SQVTM and ANQGSEA. The CDR3 runs to 12 residues. V was clipped by 5 bases and J by 5 bases; unmatched bases: 5. The PCR employed 60 Vbeta primers together with 13 Jbeta primers. Libraries were prepared by immunoSEQ multiplex PCR; TCRdb keeps only in-frame clonotypes and omits some of them. Among more than 85,000 clones listed, about 70% were seen once. Study-wide results and caveats: A few CMV-associated chains were confirmed in vitro to be specific for CMV antigens. The study had only CMV serostatus as immune exposure information.

The specimen sequenced was PBMCs. The gene calls are TRBV29-1 and TRBJ2-5; 7 bases map to TRBD2. This TCR was sampled from a man aged 30 to 39 in good health and CMV-seronegative. CDR3 sequence: CSVPGLMETQYF. The DNA of the CDR3 is TGCAGCGTTCCGGGACTAATGGAGACCCAGTACTTC.